Listed here are 13 T cell receptor beta chains from one sample, sequenced in a study of CD8 T cells in ankylosing spondylitis. Findings and limits, study-wide: In ankylosing spondylitis blood, a motif of eight highly homologous TCR beta variants appeared characteristic.

Using its own MiXCR run on the 5' RACE reads, TCRdb lists one record per CDR3 protein. The table shows more than 600,000 distinct CDR3 sequences, with 15% to 20% occurring only once. Their antigens are not known. The sample taken for sequencing was blood, either unsorted or a sorted T cell fraction (not recorded which). The source of these receptors is a male donor with ankylosing spondylitis.

This clonotype was picked up a small number of times. This rearrangement joins TRBV7-9 to TRBJ2-3; 13 nucleotides match TRBD2. The junction had 6 bases not matched to a gene; V was cut back by 5 bases and J by 1 base. Germline CDR1 and CDR2: SEHNR and FQNEAQ (reference sequence). The CDR3 runs to 17 residues. The CDR3 spells CASSPRLAGGGTDTQYF. The CDR3 bases are TGTGCCAGCAGCCCTCGACTAGCGGGGGGTGGCACAGATACGCAGTATTTT. The full variable domain, its missing parts supplied by reference TRBV7-9 and TRBJ2-3, is DTGVSQNPRHKITKRGQNVTFRCDPISEHNRLYWYRQTLGQGPEFLTYFQNEAQLEKSRLLSDRFSAERPKGSFSTLEIQRTEQGDSAMYLCASSPRLAGGGTDTQYFGPGTRLTVL.

This clonotype has a handful of counts. This CDR3 is CSARTLGGGDVGEQFF. CDR3 nucleotides: TGCAGTGCTAGGACCCTGGGTGGGGGCGATGTGGGTGAGCAGTTCTTC. V usage is TRBV20-1 and J usage is TRBJ2-1, with a possible D match to TRBD1 (6 bases). The CDR3 is 16 amino acids. Trimming left V 3 bases short and J 9 bases short, with 24 bases between. Germline-derived CDR1 and CDR2 are DFQATT and SNEGSKA (reference sequence).

The rearrangement joins TRBV4-1 to TRBJ2-2, with TRBD2 matching over 10 bases. Germline loops: CDR1 MGHRA, CDR2 YSYEKL. This CDR3 comprises 18 residues. Trimming took 4 bases from V and 4 from J; bases not matched to a gene: 12. The CDR3 sequence: CASSLPSGGLLGTGELFF. CDR3 DNA: TGCGCCAGCAGCCTTCCTAGCGGGGGACTTCTAGGCACCGGGGAGCTGTTTTTT.

The V and J genes are TRBV4-1 and TRBJ1-4; the D is unclear. Germline CDR1 MGHRA, CDR2 YSYEKL. V lost 0 bases to trimming and J lost 0 bases, with 11 bases between them. This CDR3 spans 17 amino acids. The CDR3, as DNA: TGCGCCAGCAGCCAAGAAAGTCAGATTGCAACTAATGAAAAACTGTTTTTT. Residues: CASSQESQIATNEKLFF.

This clonotype was detected only a few times. V and J are TRBV27 and TRBJ2-6, with D possibly TRBD2 on 6 matching bases. There are 17 residues in the CDR3. V lost 7 bases to trimming and J lost 4 bases, with 20 bases between them. Germline V gene data show CDR1 as MNHEY and CDR2 as SMNVEV (reference sequence). CDR3 bases: TGTGCCAGCACCTTGGATGGTGGGAGGTCGGGGGCCAACGTCCTGACTTTC. Translation: CASTLDGGRSGANVLTF.

The chain carries TRBV9 and TRBJ2-3; tentative D call: TRBD2 (5 bases). This CDR3 contains 16 residues. Trimming removed 0 bases at V and 4 bases at J, with 15 bases between. Germline loops: CDR1 SGDLS, CDR2 YYNGEE. The DNA for the CDR3 is TGTGCCAGCAGCGTAGGGGCTAGCTTTATTGCAGATACGCAGTATTTT. Its translation: CASSVGASFIADTQYF. The full variable domain, with the rest looked up from reference TRBV9 and TRBJ2-3, is DSGVTQTPKHLITATGQRVTLRCSPRSGDLSVYWYQQSLDQGLQFLIQYYNGEERAKGNILERFSAQQFPDLHSELNLSSLELGDSALYFCASSVGASFIADTQYFGPGTRLTVL.

In this sample, this clonotype turned up a few times. The genes are TRBV4-2 and TRBJ1-1; TRBD1 might be the D (6 bases). Germline V gene sequence: CDR1 LGHNA, CDR2 YNFKEQ. CDR3 length equals 15 residues. V was trimmed by 1 base and J by 1 base, leaving 10 bases between them. The DNA of the CDR3 is TGTGCCAGCAGCCAAGGGGGGCGGGAGAACACTGAAGCTTTCTTT. Encoded protein: CASSQGGRENTEAFF.

This clonotype counts as medium-sized (0.01 to 0.1%). This chain connects TRBV4-3 to TRBJ2-2; D is unclear. The V end lost 0 bases, the J end lost 0 bases, and 8 bases lay between the germline ends. In germline, CDR1 is LGHNA, CDR2 YSLEER. This CDR3 comprises 16 residues. CDR3 region: CASSQEGYSNTGELFF. The DNA of the CDR3 is TGCGCCAGCAGCCAAGAGGGGTATTCGAACACCGGGGAGCTGTTTTTT.

This clonotype has just a few counts. The chain recombines TRBV2 with TRBJ1-1; the D gene is possibly TRBD1 (5 bases). CDR1 and CDR2 (germline): SNHLY, FYNNEI. The V gene lost 10 bases and the J gene lost 8 bases, with 20 bases spanning the gap. This CDR3 has 13 amino acids. This CDR3 is CAKLEGWGREAFF. CDR3 coding DNA: TGTGCCAAATTAGAGGGGTGGGGTCGCGAAGCTTTCTTT.

The table lists this clonotype with a few counts. This chain joins TRBV18 and TRBJ2-2; D is uncertain. V was pared by 2 bases and J by 4 bases, with 8 bases between. Germline CDR1 and CDR2: KGHSH and LQKENI. This CDR3 has 14 residues. In DNA form, the CDR3 reads TGTGCCAGCTCACCAGAGCAGGCCACCGGGGAGCTGTTTTTT. Translation: CASSPEQATGELFF.

The sample holds many counts of this clonotype. The rearrangement links TRBV12-3 or TRBV12-4 to TRBJ1-1; D perhaps matches TRBD1 (6 bases). V lost 3 bases and J 5 bases, leaving 7 bases between the germline ends. The CDR3 has 12 residues. The CDR3 nucleotides read TGTGCCAGCAGTTTTCAGGGGACTGAAGCTTTCTTT. The encoded protein is CASSFQGTEAFF.

This rearrangement joins TRBV11-2 to TRBJ2-3; TRBD1 matches at 7 bases. Trimming removed 5 bases from V and 1 base from J; junction bases left unmatched: 6. CDR1 and CDR2 from the germline V gene are SGHAT and FQNNGV. The CDR3 totals 15 residues. This chain's CDR3 is CASSPRGGRTDTQYF. The DNA of the CDR3 is TGTGCCAGCAGCCCGAGAGGGGGCCGCACAGATACGCAGTATTTT.

The rearrangement uses TRBV18 and TRBJ2-2, with D perhaps TRBD1 (6 bases). Trimming stripped 6 bases from V and 5 bases from J, with 16 bases between. Germline lookup yields CDR1 KGHSH and CDR2 LQKENI. This CDR3 is 15 amino acids long. The CDR3 bases are TGTGCCAGCTCCGCGACAGGACCAGGGACCGGGGAGCTGTTTTTT. As protein: CASSATGPGTGELFF.